The rows below give T cell receptor beta chains drawn from one sample of a study of breast tumors, draining lymph nodes, adjacent tissues. TCRdb processed the multiplex PCR reads anew with MiXCR; each CDR3 protein has one entry. Altogether about 200,000 distinct CDR3 sequences are present, around 29% being singletons, with the ten largest covering 4% to 5.5%. Sequenced material: axillary lymph node tissue. The receptors come from a female donor with breast cancer. Some clones in this sample may be carry-over from other donors' samples. Both conserved end residues are part of each CDR3. D genes are given only for firm matches. Not all rows give a size; the values are once, few, many and, for expanded clones, a class.

v_gene	d_gene	j_gene	abundance	CDR3nt	CDR3aa
TRBV12-3/TRBV12-4	TRBD1	TRBJ1-2	.	TGTGCCAGCAGCTCACAGGGGGAGTCAAGCTACACCTTC	CASSSQGESSYTF
TRBV7-2	.	TRBJ2-3	.	TGTGCCAGCAGCTTAGGAGGGCGGGAAGGGACAGATACGCAGTATTTT	CASSLGGREGTDTQYF
TRBV28	.	TRBJ1-2	few	TGTGCCAGCAGTTTATTTCCGGGGAGAGGTCTTGATGGCTACACCTTC	CASSLFPGRGLDGYTF
TRBV20-1	.	TRBJ2-2	many	TGCAGTGCGCCGTCACTAAACACCGGGGAGCTGTTTTTT	CSAPSLNTGELFF
TRBV20-1	.	TRBJ1-5	many	TGCAGTGCAAAGAGCAGGGTCGGCAATCAGCCCCAGCATTTT	CSAKSRVGNQPQHF
TRBV2	.	TRBJ1-5	.	TGTGCCAGCAGTGAGCAGGGGTACGAGCAGCCCCAGCATTTT	CASSEQGYEQPQHF
TRBV11-2	.	TRBJ1-1	.	TGTGCCAGCAGCCTTAGGAGATACACTGAAGCTTTCTTT	CASSLRRYTEAFF
TRBV2	.	TRBJ1-2	.	TGTGCCAGCAAGGCCAGGATCAGGACGAACTATGGTTACACCTTC	CASKARIRTNYGYTF
TRBV7-2	TRBD1	TRBJ1-2	many	TGTGCCAGCAGCCGCAACAGGGGCGGCGGCTATGGCTACACCTTC	CASSRNRGGGYGYTF
TRBV15	.	TRBJ2-5	many	TGTGCCACCAGCAGAGATAGAGGGCAAGAGACCCAGTACTTC	CATSRDRGQETQYF
TRBV7-8	TRBD1	TRBJ1-6	many	TGTGCCAGCAGCCTAAGGGGGACAGGGGTTTCACCCCTCCACTTT	CASSLRGTGVSPLHF
TRBV6-5	TRBD2	TRBJ2-7	.	TGTGCCAGCAGTTACCATCATAGGACTAGGAAAGATGCCTACGAGCAGTACTTC	CASSYHHRTRKDAYEQYF
TRBV11-2	.	TRBJ2-3	many	TGTGCCAGCAGCTTAGGGTCTTCCGATACGCAGTATTTT	CASSLGSSDTQYF
TRBV30	.	TRBJ2-3	many	TGTGCCTGGAGTGCAAAAACAGATACGCAGTATTTT	CAWSAKTDTQYF
TRBV28	.	TRBJ2-1	.	TGTGCCAGCAATATCCACAGGAGAGACAATGAGCAGTTCTTC	CASNIHRRDNEQFF